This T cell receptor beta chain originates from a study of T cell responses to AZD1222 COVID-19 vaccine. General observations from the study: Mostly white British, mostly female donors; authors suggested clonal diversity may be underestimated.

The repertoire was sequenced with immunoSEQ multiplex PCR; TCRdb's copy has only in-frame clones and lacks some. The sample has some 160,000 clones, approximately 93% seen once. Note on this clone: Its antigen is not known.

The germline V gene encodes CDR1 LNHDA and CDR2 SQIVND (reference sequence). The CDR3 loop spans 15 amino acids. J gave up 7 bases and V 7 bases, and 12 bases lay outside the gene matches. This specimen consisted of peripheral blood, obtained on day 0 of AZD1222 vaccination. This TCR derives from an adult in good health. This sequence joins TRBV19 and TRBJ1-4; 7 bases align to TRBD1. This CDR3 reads CASTRQGELGEKLFF. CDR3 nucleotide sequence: TGTGCCAGTACCCGGCAGGGGGAGTTAGGTGAAAAACTGTTTTTT.